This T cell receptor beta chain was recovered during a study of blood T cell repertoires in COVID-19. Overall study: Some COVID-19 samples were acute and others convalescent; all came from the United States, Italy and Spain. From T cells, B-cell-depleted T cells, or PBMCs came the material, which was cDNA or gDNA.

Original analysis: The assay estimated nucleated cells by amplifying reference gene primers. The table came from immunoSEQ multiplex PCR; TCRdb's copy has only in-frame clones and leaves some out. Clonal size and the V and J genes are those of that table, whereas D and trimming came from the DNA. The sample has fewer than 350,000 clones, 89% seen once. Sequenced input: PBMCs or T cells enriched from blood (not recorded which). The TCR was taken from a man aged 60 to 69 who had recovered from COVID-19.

The CDR3 nucleotides read TGTGCCAGCAGCTCCGGGACAGTTCGATCTAATGAAAAACTGTTTTTT. Residues: CASSSGTVRSNEKLFF. The chain joins TRBV7-2 to TRBJ1-4; 7 bases are a match to TRBD1. J lost 3 bases, V lost 4 bases, and 8 bases had no gene match. The CDR3 length is 16 residues. Germline V gives CDR1 SGHTA, CDR2 FQGNSA.